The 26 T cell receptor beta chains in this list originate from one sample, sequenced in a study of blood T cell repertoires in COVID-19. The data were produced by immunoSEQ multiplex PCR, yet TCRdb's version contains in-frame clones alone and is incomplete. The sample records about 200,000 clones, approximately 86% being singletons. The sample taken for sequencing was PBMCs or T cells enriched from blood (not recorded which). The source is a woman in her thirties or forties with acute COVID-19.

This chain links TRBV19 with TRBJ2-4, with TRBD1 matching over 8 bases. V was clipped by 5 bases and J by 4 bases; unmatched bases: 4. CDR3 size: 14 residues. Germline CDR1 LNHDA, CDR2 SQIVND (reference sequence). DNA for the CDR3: TGTGCCAGTAGTGAGCGGACAGGGAAAAACATTCAGTACTTC. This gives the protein CASSERTGKNIQYF.

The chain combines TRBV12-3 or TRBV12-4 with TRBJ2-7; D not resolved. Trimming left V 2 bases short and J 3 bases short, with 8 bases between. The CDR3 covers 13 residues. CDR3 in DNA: TGTGCCAGCAGTTTAAACACGTTCTACGAGCAGTACTTC. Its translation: CASSLNTFYEQYF.

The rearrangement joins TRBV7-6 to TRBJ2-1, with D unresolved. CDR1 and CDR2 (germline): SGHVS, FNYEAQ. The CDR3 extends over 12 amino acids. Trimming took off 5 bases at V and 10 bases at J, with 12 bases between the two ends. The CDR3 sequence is CASSETLREQFF. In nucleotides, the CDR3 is TGTGCCAGCAGCGAGACTCTACGGGAGCAGTTCTTC.

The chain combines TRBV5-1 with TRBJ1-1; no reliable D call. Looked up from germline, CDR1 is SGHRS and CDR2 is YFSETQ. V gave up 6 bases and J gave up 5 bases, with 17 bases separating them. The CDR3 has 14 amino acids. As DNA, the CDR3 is TGCGCCAGCACCCCCCGAGTTGGAGGTACTGAAGCTTTCTTT. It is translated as CASTPRVGGTEAFF. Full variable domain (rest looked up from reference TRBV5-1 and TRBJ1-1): KAGVTQTPRYLIKTRGQQVTLSCSPISGHRSVSWYQQTPGQGLQFLFEYFSETQRNKGNFPGRFSGRQFSNSRSEMNVSTLELGDSALYLCASTPRVGGTEAFFGQGTRLTVV.

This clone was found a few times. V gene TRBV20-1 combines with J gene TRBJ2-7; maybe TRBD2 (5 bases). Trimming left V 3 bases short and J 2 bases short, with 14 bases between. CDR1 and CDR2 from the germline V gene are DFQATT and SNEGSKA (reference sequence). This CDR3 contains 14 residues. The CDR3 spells CSASGQRTPYEQYF. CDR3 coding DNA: TGCAGTGCTAGTGGTCAGCGGACGCCCTACGAGCAGTACTTC.

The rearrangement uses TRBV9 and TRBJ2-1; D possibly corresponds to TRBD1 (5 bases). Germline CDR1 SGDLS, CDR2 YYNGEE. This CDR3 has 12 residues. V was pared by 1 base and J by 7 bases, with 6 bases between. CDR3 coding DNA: TGTGCCAGCAGCGTACAGGGAAATGAGCAGTTCTTC. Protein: CASSVQGNEQFF. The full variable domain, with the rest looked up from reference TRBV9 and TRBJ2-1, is DSGVTQTPKHLITATGQRVTLRCSPRSGDLSVYWYQQSLDQGLQFLIQYYNGEERAKGNILERFSAQQFPDLHSELNLSSLELGDSALYFCASSVQGNEQFFGPGTRLTVL.

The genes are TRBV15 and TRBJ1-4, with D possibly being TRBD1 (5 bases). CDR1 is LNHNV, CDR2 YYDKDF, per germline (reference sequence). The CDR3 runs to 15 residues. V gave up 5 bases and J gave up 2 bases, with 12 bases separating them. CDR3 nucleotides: TGTGCCACCAGCTTGGGGGGTTACACTAATGAAAAACTGTTTTTT. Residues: CATSLGGYTNEKLFF.

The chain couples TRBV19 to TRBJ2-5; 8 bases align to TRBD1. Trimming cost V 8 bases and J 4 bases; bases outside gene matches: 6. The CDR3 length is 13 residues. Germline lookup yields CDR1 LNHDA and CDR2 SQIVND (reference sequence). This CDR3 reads CASSDRGGETQYF. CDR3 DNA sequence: TGTGCCAGTTCCGACAGGGGAGGAGAGACCCAGTACTTC.

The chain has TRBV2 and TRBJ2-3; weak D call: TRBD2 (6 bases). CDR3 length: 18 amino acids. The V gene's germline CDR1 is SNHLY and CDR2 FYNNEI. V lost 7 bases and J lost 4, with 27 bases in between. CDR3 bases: TGTGCCAGCACCGACCCGGGGGACCCCCGAGGATCCGCAGATACGCAGTATTTT. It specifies CASTDPGDPRGSADTQYF.

For the CDR3, the DNA is TGTGCCAGCAGCTATAACAGGGGGCGGACCCAGCATTTT. Amino acids: CASSYNRGRTQHF. The V and J genes are TRBV5-6 and TRBJ1-5; 9 bases line up with TRBD1. The CDR3 totals 13 residues. Unmatched junction bases numbered 6, after V lost 3 bases and J lost 11 bases. CDR1 and CDR2 (germline): SGHDT, YYEEEE.

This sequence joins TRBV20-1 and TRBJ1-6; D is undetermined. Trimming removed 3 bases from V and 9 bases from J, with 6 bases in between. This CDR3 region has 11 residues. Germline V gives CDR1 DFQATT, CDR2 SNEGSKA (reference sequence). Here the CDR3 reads CSASRGSPLHF. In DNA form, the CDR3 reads TGCAGTGCTAGCCGCGGTTCACCCCTCCACTTT.

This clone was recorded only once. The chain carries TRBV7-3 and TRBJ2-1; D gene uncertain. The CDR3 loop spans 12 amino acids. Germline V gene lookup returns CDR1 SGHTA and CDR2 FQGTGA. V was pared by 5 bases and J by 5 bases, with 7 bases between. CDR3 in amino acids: CASSPTDNEQFF. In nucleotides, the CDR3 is TGTGCCAGCAGCCCAACTGACAATGAGCAGTTCTTC. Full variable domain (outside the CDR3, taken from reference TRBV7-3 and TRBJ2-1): GAGVSQTPSNKVTEKGKYVELRCDPISGHTALYWYRQSLGQGPEFLIYFQGTGAADDSGLPNDRFFAVRPEGSVSTLKIQRTERGDSAVYLCASSPTDNEQFFGPGTRLTVL.

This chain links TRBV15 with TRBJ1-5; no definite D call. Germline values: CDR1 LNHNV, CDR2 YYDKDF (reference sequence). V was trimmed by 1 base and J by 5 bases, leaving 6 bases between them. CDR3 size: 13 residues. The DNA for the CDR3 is TGTGCCACCAGCAGAGCCCCCGATCAGCCCCAGCATTTT. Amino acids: CATSRAPDQPQHF.

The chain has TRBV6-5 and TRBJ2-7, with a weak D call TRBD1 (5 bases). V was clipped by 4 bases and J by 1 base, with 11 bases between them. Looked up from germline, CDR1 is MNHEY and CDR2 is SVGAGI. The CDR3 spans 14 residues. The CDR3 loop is CASSLQAESYEQYF. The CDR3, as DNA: TGTGCCAGCAGTTTACAGGCCGAATCCTACGAGCAGTACTTC.

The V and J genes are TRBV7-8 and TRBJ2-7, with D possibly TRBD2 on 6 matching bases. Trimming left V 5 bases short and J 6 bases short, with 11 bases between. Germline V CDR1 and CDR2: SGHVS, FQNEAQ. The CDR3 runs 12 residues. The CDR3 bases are TGTGCCAGCAGCCGCGTCGGGGGCGAGCAGTACTTC. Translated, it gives CASSRVGGEQYF.

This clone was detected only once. The DNA of the CDR3 is TGTGCCAGCTCACCACAAAGGACAGGGAACACTGAAGCTTTCTTT. This sequence encodes CASSPQRTGNTEAFF. J is TRBJ1-1 and V is TRBV18; 7 bases line up with TRBD1. CDR3 length: 15 amino acids. The junction had 3 bases not matched to a gene; V was cut back by 1 base and J by 1 base. The germline V gene has CDR1 KGHSH and CDR2 LQKENI.

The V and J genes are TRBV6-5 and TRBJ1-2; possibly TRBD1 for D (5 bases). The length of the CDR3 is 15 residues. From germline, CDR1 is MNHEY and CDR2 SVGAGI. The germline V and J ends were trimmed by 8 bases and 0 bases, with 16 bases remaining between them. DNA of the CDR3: TGTGCCAGCCATGATGGGGGACTAGCTAACTATGGCTACACCTTC. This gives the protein CASHDGGLANYGYTF.

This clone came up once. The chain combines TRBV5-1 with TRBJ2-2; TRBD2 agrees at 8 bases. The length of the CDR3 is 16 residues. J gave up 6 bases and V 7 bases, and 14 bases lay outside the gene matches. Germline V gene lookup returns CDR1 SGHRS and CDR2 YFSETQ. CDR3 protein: CASSRWVAGLAGELFF. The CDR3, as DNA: TGCGCCAGCTCCCGATGGGTAGCGGGATTGGCCGGGGAGCTGTTTTTT. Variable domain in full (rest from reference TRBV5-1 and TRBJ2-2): KAGVTQTPRYLIKTRGQQVTLSCSPISGHRSVSWYQQTPGQGLQFLFEYFSETQRNKGNFPGRFSGRQFSNSRSEMNVSTLELGDSALYLCASSRWVAGLAGELFFGEGSRLTVL.

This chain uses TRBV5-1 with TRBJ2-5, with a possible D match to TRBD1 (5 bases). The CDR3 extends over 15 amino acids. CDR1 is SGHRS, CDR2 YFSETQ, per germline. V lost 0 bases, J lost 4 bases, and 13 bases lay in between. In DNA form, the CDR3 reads TGCGCCAGCAGCTTGGATGTCTATGGGGCAGAGACCCAGTACTTC. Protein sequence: CASSLDVYGAETQYF.

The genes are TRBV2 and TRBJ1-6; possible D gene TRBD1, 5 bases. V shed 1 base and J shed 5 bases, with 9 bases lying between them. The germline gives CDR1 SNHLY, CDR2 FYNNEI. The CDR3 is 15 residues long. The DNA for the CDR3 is TGTGCCAGCAGTGAAGGGGGCCTTAATAATTCACCCCTCCACTTT. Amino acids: CASSEGGLNNSPLHF. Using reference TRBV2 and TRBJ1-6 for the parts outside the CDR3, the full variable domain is EPEVTQTPSHQVTQMGQEVILRCVPISNHLYFYWYRQILGQKVEFLVSFYNNEISEKSEIFDDQFSVERPDGSNFTLKIRSTKLEDSAMYFCASSEGGLNNSPLHFGNGTRLTVT.

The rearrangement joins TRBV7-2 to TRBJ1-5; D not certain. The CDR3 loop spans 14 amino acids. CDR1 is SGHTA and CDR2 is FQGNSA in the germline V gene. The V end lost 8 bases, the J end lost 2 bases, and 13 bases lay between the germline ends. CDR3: CASATGSGNQPQHF. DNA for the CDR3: TGTGCCAGCGCCACGGGGAGCGGCAATCAGCCCCAGCATTTT.

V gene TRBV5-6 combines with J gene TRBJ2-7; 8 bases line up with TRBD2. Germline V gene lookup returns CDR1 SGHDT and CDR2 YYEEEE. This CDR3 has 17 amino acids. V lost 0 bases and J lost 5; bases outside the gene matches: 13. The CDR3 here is CASSLGMGTRFNHEQYF. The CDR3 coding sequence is TGTGCCAGCAGCTTGGGCATGGGGACTAGATTTAACCACGAGCAGTACTTC.

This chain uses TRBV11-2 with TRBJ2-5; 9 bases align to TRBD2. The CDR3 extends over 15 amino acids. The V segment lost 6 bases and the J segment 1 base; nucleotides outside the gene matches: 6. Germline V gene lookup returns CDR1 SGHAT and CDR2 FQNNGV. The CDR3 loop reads CASRYSGRPQETQYF. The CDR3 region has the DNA TGTGCCAGCAGATATAGCGGGAGACCCCAAGAGACCCAGTACTTC.

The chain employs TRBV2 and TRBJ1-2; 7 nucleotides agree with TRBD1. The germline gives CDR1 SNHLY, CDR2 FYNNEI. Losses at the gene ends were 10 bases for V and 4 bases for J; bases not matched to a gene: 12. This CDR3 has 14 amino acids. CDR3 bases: TGTGCCATTCGGACAGGCTCCTTTTCCTATGGCTACACCTTC. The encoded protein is CAIRTGSFSYGYTF.

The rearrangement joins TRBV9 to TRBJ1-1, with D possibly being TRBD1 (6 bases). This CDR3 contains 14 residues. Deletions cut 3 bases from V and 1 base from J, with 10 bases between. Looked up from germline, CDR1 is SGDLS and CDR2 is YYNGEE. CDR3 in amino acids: CASSGKTGNTEAFF. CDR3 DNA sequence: TGTGCCAGCAGCGGGAAGACAGGGAACACTGAAGCTTTCTTT.

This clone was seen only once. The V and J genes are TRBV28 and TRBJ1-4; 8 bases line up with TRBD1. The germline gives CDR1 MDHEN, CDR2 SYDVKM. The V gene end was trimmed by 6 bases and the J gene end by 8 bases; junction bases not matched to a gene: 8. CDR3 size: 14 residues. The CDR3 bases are TGTGCCAGCAGACCGACAGGGGTGAACGAAAAACTGTTTTTT. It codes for CASRPTGVNEKLFF.